This T cell receptor (beta chain) was recorded in a study of T cells after yellow fever vaccination. Study conclusions and caveats: There was a small share of clonotypes that showed up in both the CD4 and CD8 compartments. Contaminating bulk clonotypes could be abundant in FACS-sorted repertoires. Re-detected after boosting: most primary clones, about 95% of CD4 and about 85% of CD8.

A 5'RACE template-switching step, the method used to make TCR cDNA, added a universal primer site and UMIs. Via MiXCR, TCRdb re-called the 5' RACE reads, giving one row per CDR3 protein. This sample yields some 400,000 distinct CDR3 sequences, of which under 20% are seen a single time; roughly a sixth belongs to the top ten. This clonotype came up a few times. Its cognate antigen is unknown. CDR1 SGHRS and CDR2 YFSETQ come from the germline V gene. V lost 0 bases and J 8 bases, leaving 14 bases between the germline ends. The CDR3 is 15 amino acids. The sequences come from PBMCs, collected before the yellow fever booster vaccination. The receptor was derived from a man younger than 35 who received the YFV17D yellow fever vaccine. This rearrangement joins TRBV5-1 to TRBJ1-4, with D hard to call. Here the CDR3 DNA reads TGCGCCAGCAGCTTGGGGACTGGGAGTGGGGAAAAACTGTTTTTT. Its protein product is CASSLGTGSGEKLFF.